Below, 32 T cell receptor beta chains from the same sample are listed, as sequenced in a study of cytomegalovirus exposure and HLA in healthy donors. Amplification used 60 Vbeta primers and 13 Jbeta primers. TCRdb keeps only in-frame clones here, not all; method: immunoSEQ multiplex PCR. This table holds some 150,000 clones, about 76% found once. The sample consisted of PBMCs. These receptors all come from a woman in her thirties or forties in good health and CMV-seronegative.

The chain combines TRBV6-1 with TRBJ2-1; TRBD2 agrees at 8 bases. The length of the CDR3 is 18 residues. V lost 3 bases to trimming and J lost 0 bases; unmatched junction nucleotides: 10. CDR1 is MNHNS and CDR2 is SASEGT in the germline V gene. The chain's CDR3 is CASSDPGGLHSSYNEQFF. The CDR3 coding sequence is TGTGCCAGCAGTGATCCGGGGGGGCTCCATAGCTCCTACAATGAGCAGTTCTTC.

The CDR3 protein is CASSVEGSRFVTGELFF. CDR3 coding DNA: TGTGCCAGCAGCGTAGAAGGCAGCAGGTTTGTCACCGGGGAGCTGTTTTTT. V usage is TRBV9 and J usage is TRBJ2-2; unclear D gene. Deletions cut 0 bases from V and 4 bases from J, with 16 bases between. Germline V lookup: CDR1 SGDLS, CDR2 YYNGEE. The CDR3 extends over 17 amino acids. Full variable domain (outside the CDR3, taken from reference TRBV9 and TRBJ2-2): DSGVTQTPKHLITATGQRVTLRCSPRSGDLSVYWYQQSLDQGLQFLIQYYNGEERAKGNILERFSAQQFPDLHSELNLSSLELGDSALYFCASSVEGSRFVTGELFFGEGSRLTVL.

This clone appeared a few times. The chain combines TRBV6-7 with TRBJ2-7; 8 bases are a match to TRBD2. TRBV6-7 is sorted into the ORF group, with uncertain function. The CDR3 is 15 residues long. With 2 bases clipped from V and 3 bases from J, the junction kept 6 bases outside the gene matches. The CDR3 here is CASSYPKRENYEQYF. DNA of the CDR3: TGTGCCAGCAGTTACCCCAAGCGGGAGAACTACGAGCAGTACTTC.

The sample holds one count of this clone. CDR3 DNA: TGTGCCAGTAGTAGCCCCTCCTCTAGCGGGGGGACGGACACCGGGGAGCTGTTTTTT. Its translation: CASSSPSSSGGTDTGELFF. The chain combines TRBV19 with TRBJ2-2, with TRBD2 matching 11 bases. Germline trimming cut 4 bases from V and 3 bases from J; bases unmatched to any gene: 13. The germline CDR1 and CDR2 sequences are LNHDA and SQIVND (reference sequence). The length of the CDR3 is 19 residues.

The chain couples TRBV2 to TRBJ1-1; TRBD1 aligns across 8 bases. The V gene's germline CDR1 is SNHLY and CDR2 FYNNEI. The CDR3 sequence is 15 residues long. V lost 5 bases and J lost 4; bases outside the gene matches: 9. CDR3 amino acids: CASSLQGVGFTEAFF. In nucleotides, the CDR3 is TGTGCCAGCAGTCTACAGGGGGTCGGGTTCACTGAAGCTTTCTTT.

This clone was recorded a few times. V is TRBV15 and J is TRBJ2-5; 7 bases align to TRBD1. The V gene end was trimmed by 5 bases and the J gene end by 4 bases; junction bases not matched to a gene: 7. The CDR3 spans 14 residues. Germline-derived CDR1 and CDR2 are LNHNV and YYDKDF (reference sequence). Written as DNA, the CDR3 is TGTGCCACCAGCCGCAAAGGGGGCCCAGAGACCCAGTACTTC. Protein product: CATSRKGGPETQYF.

CDR3 in amino acids: CASSQVPLGGDGPKYF. CDR3 nucleotide sequence: TGCGCCAGCAGCCAGGTGCCATTGGGAGGGGATGGCCCTAAGTACTTC. This rearrangement joins TRBV4-1 to TRBJ2-5, with 7 bases lining up with TRBD2. V was pared by 3 bases and J by 12 bases, with 19 bases of the junction left unmatched. Germline V gives CDR1 MGHRA, CDR2 YSYEKL. The CDR3 contains 16 residues.

V gene TRBV7-9 combines with J gene TRBJ1-6; D is unresolved. The germline V gene has CDR1 SEHNR and CDR2 FQNEAQ (reference sequence). V was pared by 1 base and J by 8 bases, with 9 bases between. The CDR3 is made up of 14 amino acids. For the CDR3, the DNA is TGTGCCAGCAGCTTAGAGAGGAGGGATTCACCCCTCCACTTT. Translation: CASSLERRDSPLHF.

The chain has TRBV7-2 and TRBJ1-1, with TRBD1 matching 9 bases. Germline V gene data show CDR1 as SGHTA and CDR2 as FQGNSA. The V segment lost 5 bases and the J segment 3 bases; nucleotides outside the gene matches: 13. This CDR3 is built from 17 residues. The CDR3: CASSPPGGTGWHTEAFF. The CDR3 DNA follows: TGTGCCAGCAGCCCACCTGGGGGGACAGGGTGGCACACTGAAGCTTTCTTT.

This clone was picked up one time. V and J are TRBV12-5 and TRBJ2-1; TRBD2 is a possible D gene (6 bases). V was clipped by 5 bases and J by 6 bases, with 14 bases between them. This CDR3 comprises 14 residues. Germline CDR1 and CDR2: LGHNT and FRNRAP. DNA of the CDR3: TGTGCTAGTGGTAACGGAGGGGAGGCCAATGAGCAGTTCTTC. As protein: CASGNGGEANEQFF.

In this sample, this clone turned up once. The chain links TRBV7-9 to TRBJ1-5, with 10 positions matching TRBD1. The CDR3 consists of 16 residues. V dropped 1 base and J dropped 4; count of bases not matched to a gene: 4. Per germline, CDR1 SEHNR and CDR2 FQNEAQ (reference sequence). As DNA, the CDR3 is TGTGCCAGCAGCTTAGTAGGGACAGGGGTAAATCAGCCCCAGCATTTT. Protein: CASSLVGTGVNQPQHF.

The rearrangement uses TRBV5-1 and TRBJ1-1; D remains ambiguous. Germline V gives CDR1 SGHRS, CDR2 YFSETQ. The CDR3 covers 15 residues. V was pared by 4 bases and J by 0 bases, with 13 bases between. This CDR3 is CASSGPGGLNTEAFF. CDR3 DNA: TGCGCCAGCAGCGGCCCCGGCGGTTTGAACACTGAAGCTTTCTTT.

This clone was observed a few times. The chain employs TRBV6-1 and TRBJ1-1, with 8 bases lining up with TRBD1. The CDR3 runs to 13 residues. Germline CDR1 and CDR2: MNHNS and SASEGT. V shed 4 bases, J shed 4 bases, and the junction held 2 bases outside the gene matches. CDR3 DNA: TGTGCCAGCAGTGCCACAGGGGGCACTGAAGCTTTCTTT. As protein: CASSATGGTEAFF.

The chain links TRBV19 to TRBJ2-7; a weak D match, TRBD2 (6 bases). Germline V gene data show CDR1 as LNHDA and CDR2 as SQIVND (reference sequence). There are 14 residues in the CDR3. V was cut by 6 bases and J by 4 bases, with 16 bases left in between. CDR3 loop: CASRDQGLGYEQYF. As DNA, the CDR3 is TGTGCCAGTAGAGACCAGGGACTTGGGTACGAGCAGTACTTC.

V is TRBV7-8 and J is TRBJ2-7; perhaps TRBD2 as D (6 bases). Germline-derived CDR1 and CDR2 are SGHVS and FQNEAQ. V shed 1 base and J shed 3 bases, with 10 bases lying between them. The CDR3 extends over 14 amino acids. CDR3 bases: TGTGCCAGCAGCTTAGGGGGGGACCACTACGAGCAGTACTTC. Its protein is CASSLGGDHYEQYF.

The rearrangement uses TRBV28 and TRBJ1-1, with 8 positions matching TRBD1. This CDR3 is built from 11 residues. Germline V gene lookup returns CDR1 MDHEN and CDR2 SYDVKM. J was trimmed by 1 base and V by 11 bases; bases with no gene match: 0. CDR3: CAGQGNTEAFF. For the CDR3, the DNA is TGTGCCGGACAGGGGAACACTGAAGCTTTCTTT.

The V call is TRBV11-2, the J call TRBJ2-5, with 8 bases that match TRBD2. The ends lost 0 bases at V and 2 bases at J; junction bases unmatched: 17. Germline CDR1 reads SGHAT; CDR2 reads FQNNGV. The CDR3 loop spans 20 amino acids. Here the CDR3 reads CASSLERPGLGFLQQETQYF. In DNA, the CDR3 is TGTGCCAGCAGCTTAGAGCGACCGGGACTAGGGTTCCTCCAACAAGAGACCCAGTACTTC. The full variable domain, rest sourced from reference TRBV11-2 and TRBJ2-5, is EAGVAQSPRYKIIEKRQSVAFWCNPISGHATLYWYQQILGQGPKLLIQFQNNGVVDDSQLPKDRFSAERLKGVDSTLKIQPAKLEDSAVYLCASSLERPGLGFLQQETQYFGPGTRLLVL.

J is TRBJ1-1 and V is TRBV30; D call uncertain. Trimming left V 2 bases short and J 3 bases short, with 16 bases between. The CDR3 is made up of 15 amino acids. The germline CDR1 and CDR2 sequences are GTSNPN and SVGIG (reference sequence). This CDR3 is CAWSRRAGRDTEAFF. Written as DNA, the CDR3 is TGTGCCTGGAGTCGGAGAGCGGGGAGGGACACTGAAGCTTTCTTT.

The CDR3 region is CASSQMRSVGGEAFF. CDR3 sequence (DNA): TGTGCCAGCAGCCAGATGAGGAGTGTAGGGGGTGAAGCTTTCTTT. The chain has TRBV6-5 and TRBJ1-1; D might be TRBD1 (6 bases). V lost 6 bases and J 7 bases, leaving 21 bases between the germline ends. CDR3 length equals 15 residues. Germline V gives CDR1 MNHEY, CDR2 SVGAGI.

The rearrangement uses TRBV19 and TRBJ1-6; weak D call: TRBD1 (5 bases). V was cut by 5 bases and J by 4 bases, with 9 bases left in between. The germline V gene encodes CDR1 LNHDA and CDR2 SQIVND (reference sequence). This CDR3 region has 14 residues. CDR3 nucleotides: TGTGCCAGTAGTTCACGACAGTATAATTCACCCCTCCACTTT. Translated, it gives CASSSRQYNSPLHF. The variable domain in full, completed from reference TRBV19 and TRBJ1-6, reads DGGITQSPKYLFRKEGQNVTLSCEQNLNHDAMYWYRQDPGQGLRLIYYSQIVNDFQKGDIAEGYSVSREKKESFPLTVTSAQKNPTAFYLCASSSRQYNSPLHFGNGTRLTVT.

This clone was seen only once. The chain employs TRBV29-1 and TRBJ1-2; the D is unclear. The CDR3 is 13 residues long. Germline V gene lookup returns CDR1 SQVTM and CDR2 ANQGSEA. Trimming left V 5 bases short and J 4 bases short, with 14 bases between. CDR3 DNA sequence: TGCAGCGTTTGGGCAGTGAGTACCTATGGCTACACCTTC. This translates into CSVWAVSTYGYTF.

This clone has just one count. The chain is built from TRBV10-1 and TRBJ1-1; tentative D call: TRBD1 (6 bases). V lost 3 bases and J lost 11, with 19 bases in between. Per germline, CDR1 WNHNN and CDR2 SYGVQD (reference sequence). The CDR3 extends over 14 amino acids. The CDR3 loop is CASSESGHPLGAFF. The CDR3 region has the DNA TGCGCCAGCAGTGAATCGGGACACCCCCTGGGGGCTTTCTTT.

J is TRBJ1-2 and V is TRBV11-2; D remains unclear. V was clipped by 4 bases and J by 11 bases, with 14 bases between them. Germline V CDR1 and CDR2: SGHAT, FQNNGV. The CDR3 is 12 residues long. Here the CDR3 reads CASSSRRRGYTF. The CDR3 DNA reads as TGTGCCAGCAGCTCACGACGGCGAGGTTACACCTTC. The complete variable domain, with remaining parts taken from reference TRBV11-2 and TRBJ1-2, reads EAGVAQSPRYKIIEKRQSVAFWCNPISGHATLYWYQQILGQGPKLLIQFQNNGVVDDSQLPKDRFSAERLKGVDSTLKIQPAKLEDSAVYLCASSSRRRGYTFGSGTRLTVV.

The CDR3 bases are TGTGCCACCAGACAGGGAACTAACACTGAAGCTTTCTTT. Amino acids: CATRQGTNTEAFF. The V call is TRBV15, the J call TRBJ1-1; D perhaps matches TRBD1 (6 bases). The germline gives CDR1 LNHNV, CDR2 YYDKDF (reference sequence). This CDR3 has 13 amino acids. Trimming shortened V by 6 bases and J by 2 bases, and 10 bases separated the two germline ends.

The gene calls are TRBV30 and TRBJ1-2; 7 nucleotides match TRBD1. V lost 3 bases and J lost 8; bases outside the gene matches: 6. Germline CDR1 GTSNPN, CDR2 SVGIG (reference sequence). This CDR3 contains 12 residues. CDR3 nucleotide sequence: TGTGCCTGGAGCCTGGACAGGAGAGGCTACACCTTC. This encodes CAWSLDRRGYTF.

With regard to this clone: One junction end does not reproduce the germline sequence, and a read error may be involved. The rearrangement uses TRBV7-2 and TRBJ1-5; no clear D gene. Germline CDR1 reads SGHTA; CDR2 reads FQGNSA. The CDR3 sequence is 13 residues long. The CDR3 is CASSPQVLQPQHF. The CDR3, as DNA: TGTGCCAGCAGCCCCCAGGTACTTCAGCCCCAACATTTT.

The genes are TRBV7-9 and TRBJ1-1; 7 bases agree with TRBD1. With 3 bases clipped from V and 7 bases from J, the junction kept 11 bases outside the gene matches. The germline V gene encodes CDR1 SEHNR and CDR2 FQNEAQ (reference sequence). CDR3 length: 15 residues. The CDR3 DNA follows: TGTGCCAGCAGCTTCTGGATTAGAGGGACAGATGAAGCTTTCTTT. As protein: CASSFWIRGTDEAFF.

The V call is TRBV7-6, the J call TRBJ2-3; 10 bases match TRBD2. Germline CDR1 is SGHVS and CDR2 is FNYEAQ. The CDR3 spans 18 residues. Trimming at V came to 2 bases and at J to 4 bases, leaving 12 bases not matched to a gene. The CDR3, as DNA: TGTGCCAGCAGCTTATATCCGGCTAGCGGGGGAGGGGCAGATACGCAGTATTTT. Its translation is CASSLYPASGGGADTQYF.

This chain connects TRBV7-9 to TRBJ2-3, with a weak D call TRBD2 (7 bases). V was pared by 5 bases and J by 2 bases, with 11 bases between. Germline-derived CDR1 and CDR2 are SEHNR and FQNEAQ (reference sequence). This CDR3 region has 14 residues. CDR3 sequence reads: CASSTGGTTDTQYF. The CDR3 DNA reads TGTGCCAGCAGCACGGGGGGCACCACAGATACGCAGTATTTT.

The chain couples TRBV7-9 to TRBJ1-2; D may be TRBD1 (6 bases). Trimming cost V 5 bases and J 6 bases, with 16 bases left between them. The CDR3 consists of 14 residues. Germline-derived CDR1 and CDR2 are SEHNR and FQNEAQ (reference sequence). CDR3 nucleotide sequence: TGTGCCAGCAGCCTCCAGGCAGGGGTGCATGGCTACACCTTC. Protein product: CASSLQAGVHGYTF.

The chain uses TRBV7-2 and TRBJ1-1; D not resolved. The CDR3 loop spans 12 amino acids. V was shortened by 3 bases and J by 5 bases, with 7 bases between the two germline ends. CDR1 SGHTA and CDR2 FQGNSA come from the germline V gene. The CDR3, as DNA: TGTGCCAGCAGCTTTGGCCGTACTGAAGCTTTCTTT. Its translation: CASSFGRTEAFF.

This chain joins TRBV9 and TRBJ2-1, with D possibly TRBD2 on 5 matching bases. This CDR3 has 19 residues. The germline V gene has CDR1 SGDLS and CDR2 YYNGEE. The V gene lost 4 bases and the J gene lost 0 bases, with 23 bases spanning the gap. CDR3 nucleotide sequence: TGTGCCAGCAGCTCCCACACCACTACTAGTTACAGCTCCTACAATGAGCAGTTCTTC. Its protein product is CASSSHTTTSYSSYNEQFF.